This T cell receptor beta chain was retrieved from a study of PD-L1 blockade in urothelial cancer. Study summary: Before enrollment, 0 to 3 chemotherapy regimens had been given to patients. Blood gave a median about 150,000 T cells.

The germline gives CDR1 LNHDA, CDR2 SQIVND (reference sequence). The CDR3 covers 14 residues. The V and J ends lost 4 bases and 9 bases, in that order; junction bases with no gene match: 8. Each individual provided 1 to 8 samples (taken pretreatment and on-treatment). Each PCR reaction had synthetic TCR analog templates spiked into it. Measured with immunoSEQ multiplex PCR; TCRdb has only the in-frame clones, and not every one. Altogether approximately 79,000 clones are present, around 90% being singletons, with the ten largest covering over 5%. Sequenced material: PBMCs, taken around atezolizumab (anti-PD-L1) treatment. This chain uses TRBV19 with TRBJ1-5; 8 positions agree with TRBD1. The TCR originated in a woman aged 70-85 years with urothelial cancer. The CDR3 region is CASSTDRGYGPQHF. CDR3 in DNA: TGTGCCAGTAGTACTGACAGGGGTTACGGGCCCCAGCATTTT.